Described below is a single T cell receptor beta chain sequence and its context. The antigen is unknown. Libraries were prepared by immunoSEQ multiplex PCR; TCRdb keeps only in-frame clonotypes and omits some of them. The sample has roughly 2.2 million clones, 80% to 95% seen once. From CD4+ cells came CD45RA+ naive and CD45RA-negative memory subsets. The sample is drawn from a study of shared clonotypes between healthy human individuals. Study results and limitations: Read depth was anticipated to influence clonotype sharing among donors.

The CDR3 runs to 13 residues. Trimming took 6 bases from V and 7 from J, leaving 13 bases between them. CDR1 is SNHLY and CDR2 is FYNNEI in the germline V gene. Sequenced material: naive CD4+ T cells from PBMCs. As for subset: CD45RA+ positively selected. This sequence was found in a man younger than 35 in good health. Some clones in this sample may be carry-over from other donors' samples. The chain joins TRBV2 to TRBJ1-5; D is undetermined. The CDR3 reads CASSVTQEQPQHF. The CDR3 region has the DNA TGTGCCAGCAGCGTCACCCAGGAACAGCCCCAGCATTTT.